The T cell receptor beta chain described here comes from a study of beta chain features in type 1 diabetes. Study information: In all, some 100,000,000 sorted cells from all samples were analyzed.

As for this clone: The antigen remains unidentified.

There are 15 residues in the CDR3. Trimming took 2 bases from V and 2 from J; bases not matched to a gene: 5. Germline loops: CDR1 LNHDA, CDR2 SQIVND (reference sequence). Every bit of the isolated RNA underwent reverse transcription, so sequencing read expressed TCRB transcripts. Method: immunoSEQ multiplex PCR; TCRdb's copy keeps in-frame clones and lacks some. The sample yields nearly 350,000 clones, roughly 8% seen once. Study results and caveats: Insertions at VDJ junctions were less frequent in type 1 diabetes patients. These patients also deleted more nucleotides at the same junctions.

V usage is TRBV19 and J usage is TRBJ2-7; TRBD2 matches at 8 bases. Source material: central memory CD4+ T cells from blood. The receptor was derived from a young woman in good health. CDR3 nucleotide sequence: TGTGCCAGTAGTATATCCGGGACTAGGACCTACGAGCAGTACTTC. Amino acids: CASSISGTRTYEQYF.